These T cell receptor beta chains were read from a single sample in a study of cytomegalovirus exposure and HLA in healthy donors. Profiling relied on immunoSEQ multiplex PCR, and the TCRdb table lists in-frame clones only, not all of them. The data contain about 160,000 clones, 70% to 85% of them singletons. Material for sequencing was PBMCs. These receptors came from a middle-aged man in good health and CMV-seronegative. The CDR3 runs from the conserved cysteine through the conserved F or W. A D gene is named only where the DNA matches it firmly.

D gene,J gene,V gene,CDR3 protein
TRBD1,TRBJ2-3,TRBV28,CASSSRGQGTDTQYF
-,TRBJ1-2,TRBV25-1,CASSDPGLFNYGYTF
-,TRBJ1-6,TRBV27,CASSRTETNSPLHF
-,TRBJ2-5,TRBV6-1,CASSPTPLVIETQYF
-,TRBJ2-1,TRBV7-9,CASSLRTTRVDEQFF
-,TRBJ2-7,TRBV7-6,CASSTQGPYEQYF
-,TRBJ1-1,TRBV11-2,CASSWGGGKNTEAFF
-,TRBJ1-1,TRBV5-5,CASSLVGGQGEAFF
TRBD1,TRBJ2-3,TRBV7-8,CASVKRQGGTDTQYF
TRBD1,TRBJ1-2,TRBV6-6,CASSDRDVYGYTF
TRBD2,TRBJ2-3,TRBV5-4,CASSFGLAVWDTQYF
-,TRBJ2-2,TRBV21-1,CASSTPRRSRGTGELFF
TRBD1,TRBJ2-6,TRBV5-6,CASSLFGQGAASGANGLTF
-,TRBJ1-1,TRBV2,CARAVRGGRTEAFF
TRBD1,TRBJ2-1,TRBV27,CASSYAPGGSYNEQLF
-,TRBJ2-3,TRBV14,CASSQGLPPDTQYF
TRBD2,TRBJ2-5,TRBV10-2,CASSEYQAGIKTQYF
TRBD2,TRBJ2-1,TRBV6-4,CASSDPTSGYNEQFF
-,TRBJ1-1,TRBV7-6,CASSSAGPTEAFF
-,TRBJ1-2,TRBV19,CASSSWGILQGDGYTF
-,TRBJ2-5,TRBV6-1,CASSERAGLEQYF
TRBD1,TRBJ2-2,TRBV27,CASSLDRVRTGELFF
TRBD1,TRBJ1-5,TRBV28,CASSLTQGDGNQPQHF
-,TRBJ1-2,TRBV19,CASSFLDSRLSTF
-,TRBJ2-6,TRBV5-1,CASSLVQAAGANGLTF
-,TRBJ1-2,TRBV5-4,CASSLAGRNYGYTF
-,TRBJ2-2,TRBV28,CASSPRGWREGDTGELFF
-,TRBJ2-7,TRBV16,CASSQQNGGRSNEQYF
TRBD2,TRBJ2-5,TRBV28,CASTPLGTSSQETQYF
TRBD1,TRBJ1-1,TRBV28,CASETGVGAFF
TRBD1,TRBJ2-7,TRBV25-1,CASSMGQGAYEQYF
TRBD2,TRBJ2-2,TRBV18,CASSPLAGLAGGSGELFF
TRBD2,TRBJ2-7,TRBV9,CASSAASGRLYEQYF